The rows below give T cell receptor beta chains drawn from one sample of a study of tumor and adjacent non-tumor tissue in lung cancer. TCRdb redid the calling of the multiplex PCR reads with MiXCR, one entry per CDR3 protein. The sample has around 120,000 distinct CDR3 sequences; about 66% are singletons. The sequenced material came from lung tumor tissue. The receptors come from a man aged 25 to 40 with non-small cell lung cancer. The CDR3 runs from the conserved cysteine through the conserved F or W. A D gene is named only where the DNA matches it firmly. Some rows have no size entry. The others give once, few or many, or a class for an expanded clone.

. | TRBD2 | TRBJ2-1 | TRBV20-1 | CSARTSGGYDEQVF | TGCAGTGCTAGGACTAGCGGGGGCTACGATGAGCAGGTCTTC
. | TRBD2 | TRBJ2-3 | TRBV6-5 | CASSTSGTSPYF | TGTGCCAGCTCCACCTCCGGGACTAGTCCTTATTTT
many | TRBD2 | TRBJ2-1 | TRBV11-2 | CASSQGTSGIYNEQFF | TGTGCCAGCAGCCAAGGGACTAGCGGGATCTACAATGAGCAGTTCTTC
many | . | TRBJ1-4 | TRBV4-1 | CASSPYISTNEKLFF | TGCGCCAGCAGCCCCTACATCTCAACTAATGAAAAACTGTTTTTT
many | . | TRBJ2-5 | TRBV11-2 | CASSLAGEGETQYF | TGTGCCAGCAGCTTAGCAGGGGAGGGAGAGACCCAGTACTTC
. | TRBD1 | TRBJ2-3 | TRBV29-1 | CSVFRDRLLSTDTQYF | TGCAGCGTTTTCCGGGACAGGTTACTTAGCACAGATACGCAATATTTC
. | . | TRBJ2-7 | TRBV6-1 | CASSARDLLSYGQYF | TGTGCCAGCAGTGCCCGGGACCTACTCTCCTACGGGCAGTACTTC
. | . | TRBJ2-3 | TRBV20-1 | CSANMRGKGIDTQYF | TGCAGTGCTAACATGAGGGGGAAGGGTATAGATACACAGTATTTT
. | TRBD2 | TRBJ2-7 | TRBV20-1 | CSAQEREPYEQYF | TGCAGTGCTCAAGAGCGGGAGCCCTACGAGCAGTACTTC
many | . | TRBJ1-1 | TRBV6-5 | CASSPPRASTEAFF | TGTGCCAGCAGTCCCCCTCGGGCCTCCACTGAAGCTTTCTTT
. | . | TRBJ2-7 | TRBV12-3/TRBV12-4 | CVSRYGSLEQYF | TGTGTCAGCCGATACGGAAGCCTCGAGCAATACTTC
. | TRBD2 | TRBJ2-3 | TRBV5-4 | CASSQAGPRPDTQYF | TGTGCCAGCAGCCAAGCGGGACCAAGACCAGATACGCAGTATTTT
. | . | TRBJ2-3 | TRBV11-3 | CASSWLGPGDTQYF | TGTGCCAGTAGCTGGTTGGGGCCCGGGGATACGCAGTATTTT
many | . | TRBJ2-2 | TRBV12-3/TRBV12-4 | CASSFQTNTGELFF | TGTGCCAGCAGTTTCCAGACGAACACCGGGGAGCTGTTTTTT
. | . | TRBJ1-5 | TRBV7-8 | CASSLEQGGSNQPQHF | TGTGCCAGCAGCTTAGAGCAGGGAGGGAGCAATCAGCCCCAGCATTTT
. | . | TRBJ2-6 | TRBV28 | CASSPQGLNSGANVLTF | TGTGCCAGCAGTCCCCAGGGCCTCAACTCTGGGGCCAACGTCCTGACTTTC
. | TRBD1 | TRBJ1-1 | TRBV4-1 | CASSQIRQGGMNTEAFF | TGCGCCAGCAGCCAAATCCGGCAGGGGGGGATGAACACTGAAGCTTTCTTT
. | TRBD2 | TRBJ2-1 | TRBV6-1 | CAGIGGLAGHNEQFF | TGTGCCGGCATCGGGGGACTAGCGGGGCACAATGAGCAGTTCTTC
. | . | TRBJ2-3 | TRBV20-1 | CSARGNSTDTQYF | TGCAGTGCTAGAGGGAACAGCACAGATACACAGTATTTT
. | . | TRBJ2-7 | TRBV4-1 | CASSIQDSSYEQYF | TGCGCCAGCAGCATCCAGGACAGCTCGTACGAGCAGTACTTC
. | . | TRBJ2-7 | TRBV11-2 | CANGRDYGSNYGQYF | TGTGCCAACGGTAGGGATTATGGGAGCAACTACGGGCAGTACTTC
. | . | TRBJ2-2 | TRBV20-1 | CSARSHTTGELFF | TGCAGTGCTAGATCTCACACCACCGGGGAGCTGTTTTTT
. | . | TRBJ2-7 | TRBV10-3 | CAIGESNWDGGQYF | TGTGCCATCGGTGAGTCGAATTGGGATGGTGGGCAGTACTTC